One and the same sample provided the 25 T cell receptor beta chains below, sequenced in a study of blood T cell repertoires in COVID-19. The protocol was immunoSEQ multiplex PCR, while the TCRdb copy is restricted to in-frame clones and leaves out a portion. The sample lists about 180,000 clones, 90% occurring once. Sequenced input: peripheral blood. The receptors come from a man aged 45 to 65 with acute or convalescent COVID-19.

The chain carries TRBV4-1 and TRBJ1-2; D is undetermined. V was trimmed by 0 bases and J by 4 bases, leaving 18 bases between them. CDR3 length: 17 residues. CDR1 is MGHRA, CDR2 YSYEKL, per germline. As DNA, the CDR3 is TGCGCCAGCAGCCAAGATGAATCCGCAGGAGGGTCCTATGGCTACACCTTC. Its protein is CASSQDESAGGSYGYTF.

This clone appeared a single time. The DNA of the CDR3 is TGTGCCAGCTCACCAGGGGGGAACTCCTACAATGAGCAGTTCTTC. Its protein is CASSPGGNSYNEQFF. This rearrangement joins TRBV18 to TRBJ2-1, with D possibly being TRBD2 (6 bases). Germline V lookup: CDR1 KGHSH, CDR2 LQKENI. Trimming stripped 2 bases from V and 0 bases from J, with 8 bases between. The length of the CDR3 is 15 residues.

The chain uses TRBV25-1 and TRBJ1-5, with D hard to call. Trimming removed 6 bases at V and 1 base at J, with 10 bases between. Germline loops: CDR1 MGHDK, CDR2 SYGVNS. The CDR3 contains 14 residues. The CDR3 loop reads CASSERLSNQPQHF. DNA of the CDR3: TGTGCCAGCAGCGAACGTTTGAGCAATCAGCCCCAGCATTTT.

V usage is TRBV27 and J usage is TRBJ1-5, with TRBD1 as a possible D gene (5 bases). The V gene lost 3 bases and the J gene lost 2 bases, with 8 bases spanning the gap. Germline V gives CDR1 MNHEY, CDR2 SMNVEV (reference sequence). The CDR3 extends over 14 amino acids. CDR3 sequence reads: CASSLQGGNQPQHF. The CDR3 nucleotides read TGTGCCAGCAGTTTGCAGGGTGGCAATCAGCCCCAGCATTTT.

The chain links TRBV11-3 to TRBJ1-2, with D unclear. This CDR3 has 16 amino acids. Germline lookup yields CDR1 SGHNT and CDR2 YENEEA. The ends were cut back, 4 bases at V and 4 bases at J, with 19 bases in the middle. The CDR3 here is CASSSIPSTDTYGYTF. The CDR3 DNA sequence: TGTGCCAGCAGCTCAATCCCCTCAACCGACACCTATGGCTACACCTTC. The full variable domain, in which reference TRBV11-3 and TRBJ1-2 provide the parts outside the CDR3, is EAGVVQSPRYKIIEKKQPVAFWCNPISGHNTLYWYLQNLGQGPELLIRYENEEAVDDSQLPKDRFSAERLKGVDSTLKIQPAELGDSAVYLCASSSIPSTDTYGYTFGSGTRLTVV.

This clone came up a few times. The chain couples TRBV2 to TRBJ2-6, with 12 bases aligning to TRBD2. Germline CDR1 reads SNHLY; CDR2 reads FYNNEI. J gave up 3 bases and V 6 bases, and 3 bases lay outside the gene matches. The length of the CDR3 is 16 residues. CDR3 residues: CASRMGLAGGANVLTF. The CDR3 DNA sequence: TGTGCCAGCAGGATGGGACTAGCGGGTGGGGCCAACGTCCTGACTTTC. The full variable domain, rest sourced from reference TRBV2 and TRBJ2-6, is EPEVTQTPSHQVTQMGQEVILRCVPISNHLYFYWYRQILGQKVEFLVSFYNNEISEKSEIFDDQFSVERPDGSNFTLKIRSTKLEDSAMYFCASRMGLAGGANVLTFGAGSRLTVL.

V and J are TRBV30 and TRBJ1-4; 7 bases line up with TRBD1. The CDR3 is 17 residues long. V was clipped by 3 bases and J by 3 bases; unmatched bases: 13. Per germline, CDR1 GTSNPN and CDR2 SVGIG (reference sequence). The CDR3 nucleotides read TGTGCCTGGAGGTGGGGGACAGTTGGGCGCGCTAATGAAAAACTGTTTTTT. Protein product: CAWRWGTVGRANEKLFF.

J is TRBJ2-7 and V is TRBV3-1 (or the pseudogene TRBV3-2), with D perhaps matching TRBD1 (6 bases). V was cut by 5 bases and J by 2 bases, with 16 bases left in between. The CDR3 is 15 amino acids. CDR1 and CDR2 (germline): LGHDT, YNNKEL (reference sequence). The CDR3 nucleotides read TGTGCCAGCAGCAAGTCCCCCAGGGGAGCCTACGAGCAGTACTTC. It codes for CASSKSPRGAYEQYF.

The chain couples TRBV6-5 to TRBJ2-5, with a weak D call TRBD1 (6 bases). The CDR3 sequence is 15 residues long. The V and J ends lost 0 bases and 5 bases respectively, with 13 bases between them. Germline loops: CDR1 MNHEY, CDR2 SVGAGI. The CDR3 sequence is CASSYSMTGSETQYF. The CDR3 nucleotides read TGTGCCAGCAGTTACTCGATGACAGGATCGGAGACCCAGTACTTC.

The rearrangement links TRBV19 to TRBJ2-5, with D perhaps matching TRBD2 (5 bases). This CDR3 is built from 13 residues. Trimming cost V 5 bases and J 4 bases, with 11 bases left between them. CDR1 and CDR2 (germline): LNHDA, SQIVND (reference sequence). The CDR3 nucleotides are TGTGCCAGTAGTCCCTCCCGGGGAGAGACCCAGTACTTC. This codes for CASSPSRGETQYF. Combining the CDR3 with reference TRBV19 and TRBJ2-5 gives the whole variable domain DGGITQSPKYLFRKEGQNVTLSCEQNLNHDAMYWYRQDPGQGLRLIYYSQIVNDFQKGDIAEGYSVSREKKESFPLTVTSAQKNPTAFYLCASSPSRGETQYFGPGTRLLVL.

This clone occurred once. The chain carries TRBV10-3 and TRBJ1-6, with TRBD1 identical over 9 bases. Germline CDR1 reads ENHRY; CDR2 reads SYGVKD. Trimming took 10 bases from V and 8 from J; bases not matched to a gene: 6. The CDR3 is 13 residues long. This CDR3 reads CATTGGTDSPLHF. CDR3 bases: TGTGCCACTACAGGGGGCACTGATTCACCCCTCCACTTT.

The rearrangement joins TRBV27 to TRBJ2-2, with 7 bases lining up with TRBD2. V shed 6 bases and J 2 bases; nucleotides not matched to a gene: 9. The CDR3 extends over 16 amino acids. CDR1 and CDR2 (germline): MNHEY, SMNVEV (reference sequence). The CDR3 DNA reads as TGTGCCAGCAGATCGGGGACTAACAGAAACACCGGGGAGCTGTTTTTT. Translated, it gives CASRSGTNRNTGELFF.

This clone showed up just a few times. The chain uses TRBV29-1 and TRBJ1-2; 8 bases agree with TRBD1. CDR3 length: 14 residues. V shed 5 bases, J shed 3 bases, and the junction held 8 bases outside the gene matches. CDR1 and CDR2 (germline): SQVTM, ANQGSEA. The CDR3: CSVQSVTGDYGYTF. The CDR3 bases are TGCAGCGTTCAGAGCGTGACAGGGGACTATGGCTACACCTTC.

This chain connects TRBV7-2 to TRBJ1-3; D may be TRBD1 (5 bases). Deletions cut 1 base from V and 4 bases from J, with 8 bases between. This CDR3 region has 14 residues. In germline, CDR1 is SGHTA, CDR2 FQGNSA. CDR3: CASSLGGGGNTIYF. CDR3 bases: TGTGCCAGCAGCTTAGGCGGGGGAGGAAACACCATATATTTT. The variable domain in full, completed from reference TRBV7-2 and TRBJ1-3, reads GAGVSQSPSNKVTEKGKDVELRCDPISGHTALYWYRQSLGQGLEFLIYFQGNSAPDKSGLPSDRFSAERTGGSVSTLTIQRTQQEDSAVYLCASSLGGGGNTIYFGEGSWLTVV.

The V gene is TRBV11-3, the J gene TRBJ2-3; 7 bases match TRBD2. J was trimmed by 4 bases and V by 5 bases; bases with no gene match: 12. The CDR3 covers 16 residues. Germline CDR1 reads SGHNT; CDR2 reads YENEEA. CDR3 coding DNA: TGTGCCAGCAGCCCCGGGGCGGGGGAGGTTTCAGATACGCAGTATTTT. This encodes CASSPGAGEVSDTQYF.

The genes are TRBV21-1 and TRBJ1-2; the table assigns TRBD1, which was not confirmed against the DNA. TRBV21-1 is termed a pseudogene. This CDR3 is built from 20 residues. The CDR3 coding sequence is TGTGCCAGCAGCCTCCGGCAGCTAGGACAGGGCTCTCAATGGTACGGGGGCTACACCTTC. This codes for CASSLRQLGQGSQWYGGYTF.

The chain combines TRBV6-5 with TRBJ2-7; a possible D gene is TRBD1 (5 bases). Per germline, CDR1 MNHEY and CDR2 SVGAGI. This CDR3 has 14 amino acids. Between the trimmed V and J ends, which lost 2 bases and 1 base, there was a span of 9 bases. This CDR3 reads CASSYGRASYEQYF. The CDR3 nucleotides read TGTGCCAGCAGTTACGGCAGGGCTTCCTACGAGCAGTACTTC.

V gene TRBV2 combines with J gene TRBJ2-7; 8 positions match TRBD2. The length of the CDR3 is 16 residues. J lost 2 bases, V lost 6 bases, and 12 bases had no gene match. CDR1 is SNHLY, CDR2 FYNNEI, per germline. Here the CDR3 DNA reads TGTGCCAGCAGATCCCCTCGGCTAGCGGGTACCTACGAGCAGTACTTC. It codes for CASRSPRLAGTYEQYF.

The rearrangement links TRBV18 to TRBJ1-5; 7 bases line up with TRBD1. V was pared by 3 bases and J by 11 bases, with 10 bases of the junction left unmatched. The CDR3 sequence is 14 residues long. Per the germline V gene, CDR1 is KGHSH and CDR2 is LQKENI. CDR3 DNA sequence: TGTGCCAGCTCACCTGATCAGGGGGTTCTGACCCAGCATTTT. Encoded protein: CASSPDQGVLTQHF.

The chain joins TRBV28 to TRBJ2-7, with D maybe TRBD1 (5 bases). Per the germline V gene, CDR1 is MDHEN and CDR2 is SYDVKM. This CDR3 contains 14 residues. Trimming left V 5 bases short and J 3 bases short, with 14 bases between. CDR3 in amino acids: CASSPPGYGYEQYF. In DNA, the CDR3 is TGTGCCAGCAGTCCCCCAGGGTATGGCTACGAGCAGTACTTC.

The V gene is TRBV9, the J gene TRBJ2-2; D is possibly TRBD2 (6 bases). V shed 3 bases and J shed 0 bases, with 18 bases lying between them. This CDR3 spans 18 amino acids. Germline V gene sequence: CDR1 SGDLS, CDR2 YYNGEE. The CDR3 coding sequence is TGTGCCAGCAGCGGGAGGGCCGGGCCGGACGCGAACACCGGGGAGCTGTTTTTT. This codes for CASSGRAGPDANTGELFF.

This clone came up once. The chain joins TRBV2 to TRBJ1-6, with no clear D. Trimming pared 6 bases from V and 9 bases from J, leaving 3 bases between. CDR1 and CDR2 from the germline V gene are SNHLY and FYNNEI. The CDR3 covers 10 residues. The CDR3 nucleotides are TGTGCCAGCAGCTCTTCACCCCTCCACTTT. Amino acids: CASSSSPLHF.

The CDR3 region has the DNA TGCGCCAGCAGCTCTCAGGGTAACTCTAATGAAAAACTGTTTTTT. This sequence encodes CASSSQGNSNEKLFF. This chain joins TRBV5-1 and TRBJ1-4, with a possible D match to TRBD1 (5 bases). CDR1 is SGHRS, CDR2 YFSETQ, per germline. V was clipped by 3 bases and J by 3 bases, with 12 bases between them. The CDR3 spans 15 residues. Using reference TRBV5-1 and TRBJ1-4 for the parts outside the CDR3, the full variable domain is KAGVTQTPRYLIKTRGQQVTLSCSPISGHRSVSWYQQTPGQGLQFLFEYFSETQRNKGNFPGRFSGRQFSNSRSEMNVSTLELGDSALYLCASSSQGNSNEKLFFGSGTQLSVL.

The gene calls are TRBV29-1 and TRBJ2-7, with 11 bases fitting TRBD1. With 6 bases clipped from V and 6 bases from J, the junction kept 4 bases outside the gene matches. Germline V gene sequence: CDR1 SQVTM, CDR2 ANQGSEA. This CDR3 has 12 amino acids. Written as DNA, the CDR3 is TGCAGCGTCGGACAGGGGGCTGGCGAGCAGTACGTC. It is translated as CSVGQGAGEQYV.

This clone was observed a single time. The gene calls are TRBV18 and TRBJ1-3, with no clear D. Trimming took 4 bases from V and 0 from J, leaving 16 bases between them. CDR3 length: 17 residues. From germline, CDR1 is KGHSH and CDR2 LQKENI. The CDR3 region is CASSQNSAPYSGNTIYF. CDR3 nucleotides: TGTGCCAGCTCACAAAACTCAGCGCCATACTCTGGAAACACCATATATTTT.